This T cell receptor beta chain was recovered during a study of identical twins. Study-level findings and limits: It was out-of-frame TCR alpha sharing in monozygotic twins that models underestimated. Fewer insertions marked abundant cord blood beta clonotypes; young adult naive trended weakly, memory not at all. Excess low generation probability was seen in twin-shared out-of-frame alpha sequences.

The V end was cut by 2 bases, the J end by 0 bases, with 8 bases between. Germline V gene sequence: CDR1 DFQATT, CDR2 SNEGSKA (reference sequence). The CDR3 sequence is 14 residues long. TCRdb redid the calling of the 5' RACE reads with MiXCR, one entry per CDR3 protein. This table has 500,000 to 550,000 distinct CDR3 sequences, about 20% appearing once. This clonotype was picked up many times. The antigen is unknown. These sequences were also reported in another study, on T cells expressing NK-cell markers. As that report states: Repertoires of TCR beta were obtained from T cells sorted as CD3+CD56+NKG2C+, CD3+CD56+NKG2C- and CD3+CD56-NKG2C+.

This rearrangement joins TRBV20-1 to TRBJ2-4; D not certain. The TCR was taken from a woman in her late teens or twenties in good health. Sequencing was performed on CD4+ T cells sorted from blood. DNA for the CDR3: TGCAGTGCTAGACCCGGTACAGCCAAAAACATTCAGTACTTC. Protein: CSARPGTAKNIQYF.